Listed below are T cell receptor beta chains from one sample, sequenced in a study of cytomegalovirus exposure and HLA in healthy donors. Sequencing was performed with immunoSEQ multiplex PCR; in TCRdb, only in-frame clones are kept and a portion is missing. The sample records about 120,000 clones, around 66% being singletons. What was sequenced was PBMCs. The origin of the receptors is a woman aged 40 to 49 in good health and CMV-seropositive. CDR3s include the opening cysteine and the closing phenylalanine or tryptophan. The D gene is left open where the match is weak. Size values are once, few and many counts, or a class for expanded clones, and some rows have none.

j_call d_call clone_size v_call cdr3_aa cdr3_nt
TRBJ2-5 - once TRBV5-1 CASQSVSPQETQYF TGCGCCAGCCAGTCTGTCTCACCTCAAGAGACCCAGTACTTC
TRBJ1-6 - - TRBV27 CASSFEVLVSPLHF TGTGCCAGCAGTTTTGAGGTGCTGGTTTCACCCCTCCACTTT
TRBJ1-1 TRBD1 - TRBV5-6 CASSFQGAANTEAFF TGTGCCAGCAGCTTTCAGGGGGCAGCGAACACTGAAGCTTTCTTT
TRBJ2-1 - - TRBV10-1 CASGSDSNEQFF TGCGCCAGCGGGTCGGACTCCAATGAGCAGTTCTTC
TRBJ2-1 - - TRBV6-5 CASSYSWANEQFF TGTGCCAGCAGTTACTCGTGGGCCAATGAGCAGTTCTTC
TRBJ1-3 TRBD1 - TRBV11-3 CASSRRTGGGNTIYF TGTGCCAGCAGCCGACGAACAGGGGGAGGAAACACCATATATTTT
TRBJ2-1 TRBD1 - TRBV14 CASSQLGTGMSYNEQFF TGTGCCAGCAGCCAACTCGGGACAGGGATGTCCTACAATGAGCAGTTCTTC
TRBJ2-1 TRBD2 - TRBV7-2 CASSLVLHGGDPNEQFF TGTGCCAGCAGCTTAGTGCTACACGGGGGGGACCCCAATGAGCAGTTCTTC
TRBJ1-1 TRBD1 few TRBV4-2 CASSQDQTGGAVTEAFF TGTGCCAGCAGCCAAGATCAGACAGGGGGGGCGGTCACTGAAGCTTTCTTT
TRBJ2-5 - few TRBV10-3 CAITPDSQETQYF TGTGCCATCACACCTGACAGCCAAGAGACCCAGTACTTC
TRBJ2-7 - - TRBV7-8 CASSLDGPNEQYF TGTGCCAGCAGCTTAGATGGGCCTAACGAGCAGTACTTC
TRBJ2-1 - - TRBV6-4 CASSGIRGVEQFF TGTGCCAGCAGTGGTATTAGGGGCGTGGAGCAGTTCTTC
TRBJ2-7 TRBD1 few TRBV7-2 CASSPGLGRGRNEQYF TGTGCCAGCAGCCCCGGGCTCGGCAGGGGGCGAAACGAGCAGTACTTC
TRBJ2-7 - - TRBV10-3 CAIALDSYEQYF TGTGCCATAGCGTTGGACAGCTACGAGCAGTACTTC
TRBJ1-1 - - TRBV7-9 CASSLDRSEAFF TGTGCCAGCAGCTTAGACAGAAGTGAAGCTTTCTTT
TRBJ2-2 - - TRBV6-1 CASQTGRGTGELFF TGTGCCAGCCAGACCGGGAGAGGCACCGGGGAGCTGTTTTTT
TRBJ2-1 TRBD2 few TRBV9 CASSLRGLAGNNEQFF TGTGCCAGCAGCCTCCGGGGACTAGCGGGGAACAATGAGCAGTTCTTC
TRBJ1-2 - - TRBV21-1 CASRVGGFGGYTF TGTGCCAGCAGGGTAGGGGGCTTTGGAGGCTACACCTTC
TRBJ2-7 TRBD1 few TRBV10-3 CAITSTGLDEQYF TGTGCCATCACTTCGACAGGGCTCGACGAGCAGTACTTC
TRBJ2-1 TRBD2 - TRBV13 CASSHPGASGQYNEQFF TGTGCCAGCAGCCACCCAGGAGCTAGCGGCCAGTACAATGAGCAGTTCTTC
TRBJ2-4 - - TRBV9 CASGRGENIQYF TGTGCCAGCGGGAGAGGCGAAAACATTCAGTACTTC
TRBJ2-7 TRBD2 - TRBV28 CASRSSGSAHEQYF TGTGCCAGCAGGTCTAGCGGGAGTGCCCACGAGCAGTACTTC
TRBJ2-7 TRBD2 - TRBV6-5 CASQLAGTYEQYF TGTGCCAGCCAACTAGCGGGGACCTACGAGCAGTACTTC